This T cell receptor (beta chain) came from a study of T cell changes during pregnancy in multiple sclerosis. Looked up from germline, CDR1 is LNHDA and CDR2 is SQIVND (reference sequence). CDR3 length: 15 amino acids. Trimming at V came to 2 bases and at J to 8 bases, leaving 10 bases not matched to a gene. Libraries were prepared by immunoSEQ multiplex PCR; TCRdb keeps only in-frame clonotypes and omits some of them. This table has some 110,000 clones, less than 95% appearing once. V and J are TRBV19 and TRBJ1-2; 8 bases align to TRBD1. The receptor was derived from a female donor with multiple sclerosis, enrolled in a pregnancy study. The sample consisted of peripheral blood, taken after pregnancy. The CDR3 bases are TGTGCCAGTAGTATATCGGCAGGGGGCTCGTGGGGCTACACCTTC. Protein product: CASSISAGGSWGYTF.